This T cell receptor beta chain stems from a study of cytomegalovirus exposure and HLA in healthy donors. General study results and limits: Most TCR sequences were uncommon, yet certain public TCRs appeared in many donors. The authors enumerated roughly 160 TCR beta chains as linked to cytomegalovirus.

Points on this clone: Its antigen remains unidentified.

The data were produced by immunoSEQ multiplex PCR, yet TCRdb's version contains in-frame clones alone and is incomplete. The repertoire includes 150,000 to 200,000 clones, roughly 89% of them detected once, and 10% sits in the top ten. J gave up 6 bases and V 0 bases, and 6 bases lay outside the gene matches. Germline CDR1 MNHNY, CDR2 SVGAGI (reference sequence). The CDR3 consists of 16 residues. The sample comprised PBMCs. The V gene is TRBV6-6, the J gene TRBJ2-1, with 9 bases identical to TRBD2. This clonotype originated in a woman under 30 in good health and CMV-seropositive. The CDR3 loop reads CASSYSRTSATNEQFF. The CDR3 nucleotides are TGTGCCAGCAGTTACTCTAGGACTAGCGCCACCAATGAGCAGTTCTTC.